The 2 T cell receptor beta chains given below trace back to one sample, sequenced in a study of blood T cell repertoires in COVID-19. Measured with immunoSEQ multiplex PCR; TCRdb has only the in-frame clones, and not every one. Among 200,000 to 300,000 clones, more than 75% were seen once, and the ten largest hold approximately 1.5%. Sequencing input: peripheral blood. The receptor source for this set is a woman between 35 and 50 years old who had recovered from COVID-19.

The chain employs TRBV9 and TRBJ2-1; tentative D call: TRBD1 (5 bases). This CDR3 has 16 amino acids. V lost 0 bases to trimming and J lost 5 bases, with 15 bases between them. Germline V lookup: CDR1 SGDLS, CDR2 YYNGEE. In nucleotides, the CDR3 is TGTGCCAGCAGCGTAGGCTGGGAAGGGGCCAACAATGAGCAGTTCTTC. Amino acid sequence: CASSVGWEGANNEQFF.

The V and J genes are TRBV7-6 and TRBJ2-7, with D possibly being TRBD2 (6 bases). Trimming shortened V by 4 bases and J by 3 bases, and 19 bases separated the two germline ends. The germline CDR1 and CDR2 sequences are SGHVS and FNYEAQ. This CDR3 has 16 residues. This CDR3 reads CASSSPRGLHDYEQYF. For the CDR3, the DNA is TGTGCCAGCAGCTCACCCCGGGGACTCCACGACTACGAGCAGTACTTC. Supplemented by reference TRBV7-6 and TRBJ2-7, the full variable domain reads GAGVSQSPRYKVTKRGQDVALRCDPISGHVSLYWYRQALGQGPEFLTYFNYEAQQDKSGLPNDRFSAERPEGSISTLTIQRTEQRDSAMYRCASSSPRGLHDYEQYFGPGTRLTVT.